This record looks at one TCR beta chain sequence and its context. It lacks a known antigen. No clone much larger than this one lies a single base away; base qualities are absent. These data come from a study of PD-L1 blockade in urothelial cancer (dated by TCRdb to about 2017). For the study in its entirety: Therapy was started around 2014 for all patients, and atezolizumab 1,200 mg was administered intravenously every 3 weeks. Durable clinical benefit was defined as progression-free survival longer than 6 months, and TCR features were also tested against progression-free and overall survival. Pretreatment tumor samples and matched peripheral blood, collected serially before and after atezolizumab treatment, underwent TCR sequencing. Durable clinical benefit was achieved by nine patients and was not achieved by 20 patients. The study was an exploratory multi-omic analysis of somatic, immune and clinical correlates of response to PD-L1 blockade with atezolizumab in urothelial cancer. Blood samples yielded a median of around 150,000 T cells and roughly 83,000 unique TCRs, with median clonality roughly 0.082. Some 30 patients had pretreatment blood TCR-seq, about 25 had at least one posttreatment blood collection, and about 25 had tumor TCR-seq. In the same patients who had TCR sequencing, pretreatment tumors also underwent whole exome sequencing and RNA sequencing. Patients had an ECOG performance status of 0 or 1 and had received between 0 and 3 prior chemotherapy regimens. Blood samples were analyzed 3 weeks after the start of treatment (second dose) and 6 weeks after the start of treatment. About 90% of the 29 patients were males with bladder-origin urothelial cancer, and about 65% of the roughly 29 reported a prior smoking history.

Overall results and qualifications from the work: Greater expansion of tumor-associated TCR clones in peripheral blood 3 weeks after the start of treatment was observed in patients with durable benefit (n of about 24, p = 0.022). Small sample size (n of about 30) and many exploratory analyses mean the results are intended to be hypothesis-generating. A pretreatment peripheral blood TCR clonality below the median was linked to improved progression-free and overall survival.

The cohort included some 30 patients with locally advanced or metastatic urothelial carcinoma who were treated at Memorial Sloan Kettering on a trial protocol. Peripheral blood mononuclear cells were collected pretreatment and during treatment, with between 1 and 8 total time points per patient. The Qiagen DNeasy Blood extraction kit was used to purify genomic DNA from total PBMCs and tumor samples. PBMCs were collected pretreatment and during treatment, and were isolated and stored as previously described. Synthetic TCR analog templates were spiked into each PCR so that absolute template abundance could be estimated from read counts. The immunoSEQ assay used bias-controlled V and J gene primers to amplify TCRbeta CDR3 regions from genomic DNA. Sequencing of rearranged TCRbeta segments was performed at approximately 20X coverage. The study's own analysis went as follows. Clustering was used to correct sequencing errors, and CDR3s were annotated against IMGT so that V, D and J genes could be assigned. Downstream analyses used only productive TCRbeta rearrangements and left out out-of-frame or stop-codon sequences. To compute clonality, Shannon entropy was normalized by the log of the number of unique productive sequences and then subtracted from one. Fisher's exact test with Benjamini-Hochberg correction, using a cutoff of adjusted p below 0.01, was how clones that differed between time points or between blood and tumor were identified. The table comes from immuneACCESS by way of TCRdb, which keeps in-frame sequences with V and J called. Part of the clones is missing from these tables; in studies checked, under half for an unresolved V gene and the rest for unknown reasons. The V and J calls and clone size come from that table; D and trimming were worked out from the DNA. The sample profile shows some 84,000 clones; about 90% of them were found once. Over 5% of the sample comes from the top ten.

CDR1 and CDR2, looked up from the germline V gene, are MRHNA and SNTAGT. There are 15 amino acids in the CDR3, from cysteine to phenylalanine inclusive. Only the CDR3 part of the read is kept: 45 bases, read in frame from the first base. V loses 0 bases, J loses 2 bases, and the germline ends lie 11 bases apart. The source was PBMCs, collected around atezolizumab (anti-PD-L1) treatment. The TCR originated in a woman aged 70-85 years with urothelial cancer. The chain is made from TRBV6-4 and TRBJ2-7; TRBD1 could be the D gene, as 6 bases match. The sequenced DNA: TGTGCCAGCAGTGACTCCCAGGGGAAGACCTACGAGCAGTACTTC. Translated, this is CASSDSQGKTYEQYF.